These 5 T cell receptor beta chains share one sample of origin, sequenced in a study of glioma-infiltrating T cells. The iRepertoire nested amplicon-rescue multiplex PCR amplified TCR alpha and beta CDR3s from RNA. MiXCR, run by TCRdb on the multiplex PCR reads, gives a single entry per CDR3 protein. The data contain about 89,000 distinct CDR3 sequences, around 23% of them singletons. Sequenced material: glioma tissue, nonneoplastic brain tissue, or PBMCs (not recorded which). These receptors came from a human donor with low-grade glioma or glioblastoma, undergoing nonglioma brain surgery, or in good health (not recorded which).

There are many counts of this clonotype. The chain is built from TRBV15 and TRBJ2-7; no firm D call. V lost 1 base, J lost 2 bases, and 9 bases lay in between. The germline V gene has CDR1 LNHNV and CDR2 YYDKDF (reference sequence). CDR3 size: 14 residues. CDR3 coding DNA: TGTGCCACCAGCAGAGCCGCAGGCGCCTACGAGCAGTACTTC. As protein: CATSRAAGAYEQYF.

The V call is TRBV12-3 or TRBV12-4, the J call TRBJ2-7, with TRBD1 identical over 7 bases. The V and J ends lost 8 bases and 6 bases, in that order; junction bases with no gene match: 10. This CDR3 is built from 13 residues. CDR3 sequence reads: CASGRDRLTEQYF. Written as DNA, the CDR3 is TGTGCCAGCGGACGGGACAGATTAACCGAGCAGTACTTC.

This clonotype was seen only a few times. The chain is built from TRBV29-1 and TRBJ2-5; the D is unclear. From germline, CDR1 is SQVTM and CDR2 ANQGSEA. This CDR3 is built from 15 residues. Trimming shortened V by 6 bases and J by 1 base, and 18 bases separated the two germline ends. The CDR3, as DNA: TGCAGCGTCACTCCTGCGCCCGTGGGCCAAGAGACCCAGTACTTC. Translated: CSVTPAPVGQETQYF.

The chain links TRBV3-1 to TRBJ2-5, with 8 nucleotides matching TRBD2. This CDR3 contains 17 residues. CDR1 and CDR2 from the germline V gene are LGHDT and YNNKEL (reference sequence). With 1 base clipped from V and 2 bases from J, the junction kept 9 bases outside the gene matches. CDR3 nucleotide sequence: TGTGCCAGCAGCCAAGGAGTCGGCGGGGGGCCACAAGAGACCCAGTACTTC. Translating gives CASSQGVGGGPQETQYF.

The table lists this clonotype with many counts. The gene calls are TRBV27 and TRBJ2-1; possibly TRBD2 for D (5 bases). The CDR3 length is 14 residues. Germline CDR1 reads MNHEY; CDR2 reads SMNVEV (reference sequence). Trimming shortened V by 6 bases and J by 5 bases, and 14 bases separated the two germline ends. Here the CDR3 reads CASSQPRGNNEQFF. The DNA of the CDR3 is TGTGCCAGCAGCCAGCCCCGAGGGAACAATGAGCAGTTCTTC.